Listed below are T cell receptor beta chains from one sample, sequenced in a study of T cells in Graves' hyperthyroidism and ophthalmopathy. TCRdb itself ran the multiplex PCR reads through MiXCR, one entry per CDR3 protein. The data show 530,000 or so distinct CDR3 sequences, around 46% seen once. Sequenced input: peripheral blood or thyroid tissue (not recorded which). The receptors come from a woman in her late teens or twenties with Graves' hyperthyroidism. The CDR3 runs from the conserved cysteine through the conserved F or W.

TRBV29-1	CSVGRAGQPQHF
TRBV6-1	CASGSGTHTEAFF
TRBV2	CASRARQRSTDTQYF
TRBV7-9	CASSPFGDNELYGYTF
TRBV7-2	CASSTGTSGGETQYF
TRBV25-1	CASGGTGGSRNEQYF
TRBV25-1	CASSEWAGEQFF
TRBV6-1	CAISAGMDEQFF
TRBV2	CASSEAAYHGYEQYF
TRBV6-5	CASSLGGGFIETQYF
TRBV29-1	CSVELYNEQSF
TRBV5-4	CASSSRAEYTDTQYF
TRBV24-1	CATSAGRDRASETQYF
TRBV29-1	CSTGVRGYNQPQHF
TRBV7-2	CASSLRPSGRSRSYEQYF
TRBV24-1	CATSDSGTGNGGYTF
TRBV29-1	CSQGGGGNQPQHF
TRBV6-5	CASSLADREQYF
TRBV12-3/TRBV12-4	CASSGPRGGSADTQYF
TRBV5-4	CASSFRTAYEHGYTF
TRBV4-3	CASSQGADREETQYF
TRBV2	CASSEAGVGYEQYF
TRBV7-2	CASSLEVLGNSYEQYF
TRBV12-3/TRBV12-4	CASSQGQGATNEKLFF
TRBV12-3/TRBV12-4	CASSPDTGALTEAFF
TRBV12-3/TRBV12-4	CASEELYF
TRBV20-1	CSARRGRWGIQYF
TRBV19	CASSNGAGSIEQYF
TRBV10-3	CAISERTSGRGGYEQYF
TRBV20-1	CSARESTGGSEAFF
TRBV7-9	CASSFGGKGTAFF
TRBV7-2	CASTIPAGNYGYTF
TRBV24-1	CATSDSGTMEGTRINTGELFF
TRBV2	CASSSGLAEVTMGYYEQYF
TRBV19	CASSISLGGRTEAFF
TRBV29-1	CGVEEGDRVILRSTDTQYF
TRBV10-3	CAISDRGSHGYTF
TRBV20-1	CSARDPAGSQPQHF
TRBV20-1	CSANDGDTGELFF
TRBV7-2	CASSFTSGGYEQYF
TRBV2	CASTKRDRERNGYTF
TRBV27	CASSLRQDGNQPQHF
TRBV20-1	CSASSERAEFYGYTF
TRBV7-2	CASSLAAGDQPQHF